A single sample is the source of the 19 T cell receptor beta chains below, sequenced in a study of shared clonotypes between healthy human individuals. Profiled with immunoSEQ multiplex PCR; TCRdb holds only in-frame clones, not every one. The data contain around 2.1 million clones, approximately 96% of them singletons. Sequences were obtained from naive CD4+ T cells sorted from blood. Specified subset: CD45RA+ positively selected. The source of these receptors is a young man in good health.

CDR3: CAWSAPGQAPYEQYF. The CDR3 DNA reads as TGTGCCTGGAGTGCCCCAGGACAGGCCCCCTACGAGCAGTACTTC. The J gene is TRBJ2-7, the V gene TRBV30, with 7 bases aligning to TRBD1. CDR3 size: 15 residues. The germline CDR1 and CDR2 sequences are GTSNPN and SVGIG (reference sequence). J was trimmed by 2 bases and V by 1 base; bases with no gene match: 8.

V and J are TRBV19 and TRBJ1-4; D perhaps matches TRBD1 (5 bases). The germline V gene encodes CDR1 LNHDA and CDR2 SQIVND (reference sequence). The CDR3 contains 12 residues. Trimming took off 10 bases at V and 12 bases at J, with 18 bases between the two ends. CDR3 in amino acids: CATKGVEVELFF. CDR3 sequence (DNA): TGTGCCACCAAAGGGGTTGAGGTGGAACTGTTTTTT.

The chain carries TRBV18 and TRBJ2-7; 12 bases match TRBD1. Trimming at V came to 6 bases and at J to 5 bases, leaving 5 bases not matched to a gene. The CDR3 runs to 14 residues. Germline CDR1 and CDR2: KGHSH and LQKENI. CDR3 sequence reads: CASSRDRGLNEQYF. The CDR3 DNA follows: TGTGCCAGCTCCCGGGACAGGGGGCTCAACGAGCAGTACTTC.

Regarding this clone: Different DNA sequences within this sample yield the same CDR3. This rearrangement joins TRBV5-1 to TRBJ2-1; possible D gene TRBD2, 5 bases. Trimming took off 3 bases at V and 8 bases at J, with 6 bases between the two ends. The germline V gene has CDR1 SGHRS and CDR2 YFSETQ. The length of the CDR3 is 11 residues. CDR3 amino acids: CASSSGYEQFF. The DNA for the CDR3 is TGCGCCAGCAGCTCGGGGTATGAGCAGTTCTTC.

V gene TRBV4-1 combines with J gene TRBJ2-7, with a weak D call TRBD2 (6 bases). V lost 0 bases to trimming and J lost 3 bases, with 15 bases between them. Germline V CDR1 and CDR2: MGHRA, YSYEKL. CDR3 size: 16 residues. The CDR3: CASSQDRDSGNYEQYF. CDR3 sequence (DNA): TGCGCCAGCAGCCAAGATCGGGATAGCGGCAACTACGAGCAGTACTTC.

The chain employs TRBV9 and TRBJ2-2; 10 positions match TRBD2. J lost 3 bases, V lost 1 base, and 6 bases had no gene match. The CDR3 covers 17 residues. Germline V gene data show CDR1 as SGDLS and CDR2 as YYNGEE. This CDR3 reads CASSVTSGNVDTGELFF. Here the CDR3 DNA reads TGTGCCAGCAGCGTAACTAGCGGGAACGTCGACACCGGGGAGCTGTTTTTT.

The V call is TRBV7-9, the J call TRBJ1-4, with TRBD1 matching over 7 bases. The CDR3 runs to 15 residues. From germline, CDR1 is SEHNR and CDR2 FQNEAQ (reference sequence). V gave up 0 bases and J gave up 4 bases; unmatched junction bases: 2. The CDR3 region has the DNA TGTGCCAGCAGCTTAGCGCGGGACAGTAATGAAAAACTGTTTTTT. Translated: CASSLARDSNEKLFF.

This clone has just a few counts. The gene calls are TRBV10-2 and TRBJ1-6; perhaps TRBD1 as D (5 bases). Germline lookup yields CDR1 WSHSY and CDR2 SAAADI. This CDR3 spans 13 amino acids. Trimming cost V 4 bases and J 9 bases, with 10 bases left between them. CDR3 sequence: CASSAQGGSPLHF. The CDR3 DNA reads as TGCGCCAGCAGTGCTCAGGGTGGTTCACCCCTCCACTTT.

Turning to this clone: Other DNA sequences in the same sample also yield this CDR3. This chain connects TRBV2 to TRBJ1-1; tentative D call: TRBD1 (6 bases). The germline V and J ends were trimmed by 4 bases and 2 bases, with 8 bases remaining between them. Germline CDR1 reads SNHLY; CDR2 reads FYNNEI. This CDR3 is built from 13 residues. The CDR3 DNA follows: TGTGCCAGCAGTGGACAGGCCAACACTGAAGCTTTCTTT. It translates to CASSGQANTEAFF.

The chain couples TRBV7-2 to TRBJ2-2; no firm D call. Trimming stripped 4 bases from V and 5 bases from J, with 11 bases between. The CDR3 length is 14 residues. Germline V gene sequence: CDR1 SGHTA, CDR2 FQGNSA. CDR3 nucleotide sequence: TGTGCCAGCAGCTCCCTTACTTCGACCGGGGAGCTGTTTTTT. Translated: CASSSLTSTGELFF.

This sequence joins TRBV6-5 and TRBJ2-5; 9 bases line up with TRBD1. The germline V gene encodes CDR1 MNHEY and CDR2 SVGAGI. The CDR3 covers 16 residues. J lost 1 base, V lost 0 bases, and 3 bases had no gene match. The DNA of the CDR3 is TGTGCCAGCAGTTACTCGACAGGGGGGGTCCAAGAGACCCAGTACTTC. This encodes CASSYSTGGVQETQYF.

This chain joins TRBV19 and TRBJ1-6; 10 nucleotides align to TRBD1. CDR1 and CDR2 (germline): LNHDA, SQIVND (reference sequence). Trimming cost V 4 bases and J 8 bases; bases outside gene matches: 8. There are 16 residues in the CDR3. CDR3 nucleotides: TGTGCCAGTAGTAACACCGCGACAGGGGGCTATTCACCCCTCCACTTT. Its protein is CASSNTATGGYSPLHF.

This clone occurred once. The V call is TRBV30, the J call TRBJ1-2, with D tentatively TRBD1 (6 bases). Looked up from germline, CDR1 is GTSNPN and CDR2 is SVGIG (reference sequence). The ends were cut back, 6 bases at V and 8 bases at J, with 22 bases in the middle. The CDR3 is 14 residues long. In DNA form, the CDR3 reads TGTGCCTGCCGGACAGTAGCGGGGTTGAGAGGCTACACCTTC. Translating gives CACRTVAGLRGYTF.

The genes are TRBV10-3 and TRBJ2-7; 7 bases line up with TRBD2. Germline values: CDR1 ENHRY, CDR2 SYGVKD. This CDR3 comprises 15 residues. The trim removed 5 bases at V and 5 bases at J, leaving 12 bases unmatched. The CDR3: CAISPKEAGVHEQYF. As DNA, the CDR3 is TGTGCCATCAGTCCCAAAGAGGCGGGAGTTCACGAGCAGTACTTC.

The genes are TRBV13 and TRBJ1-2, with D uncertain. Per the germline V gene, CDR1 is PRHDT and CDR2 is FYEKMQ (reference sequence). V was pared by 4 bases and J by 7 bases, with 13 bases between. The CDR3 loop spans 13 amino acids. The CDR3 is CASSSPPGSGYTF. The CDR3 region has the DNA TGTGCCAGCAGCTCTCCCCCGGGTAGTGGCTACACCTTC. Looking up the rest from reference TRBV13 and TRBJ1-2 gives the full variable domain: AAGVIQSPRHLIKEKRETATLKCYPIPRHDTVYWYQQGPGQDPQFLISFYEKMQSDKGSIPDRFSAQQFSDYHSELNMSSLELGDSALYFCASSSPPGSGYTFGSGTRLTVV.

The V gene is TRBV10-1, the J gene TRBJ1-1; D is perhaps TRBD1 (5 bases). This CDR3 spans 14 amino acids. Germline CDR1 WNHNN, CDR2 SYGVQD (reference sequence). Trimming pared 6 bases from V and 3 bases from J, leaving 14 bases between. The CDR3 sequence is CASSQGNTDTEAFF. As DNA, the CDR3 is TGCGCCAGCAGCCAGGGAAATACAGACACTGAAGCTTTCTTT.

This chain uses TRBV5-1 with TRBJ1-1, with 9 bases identical to TRBD1. The V segment lost 4 bases and the J segment 1 base; nucleotides outside the gene matches: 5. The CDR3 runs 15 residues. Germline CDR1 reads SGHRS; CDR2 reads YFSETQ. The CDR3 sequence is CASSLSTGGNTEAFF. CDR3 DNA sequence: TGCGCCAGCAGCCTATCGACAGGGGGGAACACTGAAGCTTTCTTT.

The gene calls are TRBV7-2 and TRBJ2-1, with TRBD2 as a possible D gene (5 bases). The CDR3 contains 15 residues. V lost 1 base to trimming and J lost 4 bases, with 11 bases between them. In germline, CDR1 is SGHTA, CDR2 FQGNSA. The CDR3 DNA follows: TGTGCCAGCAGCTTAGAAGGGAGTAAGTACAATGAGCAGTTCTTC. This translates into CASSLEGSKYNEQFF. The full variable domain, rest sourced from reference TRBV7-2 and TRBJ2-1, is GAGVSQSPSNKVTEKGKDVELRCDPISGHTALYWYRQSLGQGLEFLIYFQGNSAPDKSGLPSDRFSAERTGGSVSTLTIQRTQQEDSAVYLCASSLEGSKYNEQFFGPGTRLTVL.

The chain combines TRBV5-6 with TRBJ2-5; D possibly corresponds to TRBD1 (5 bases). CDR3 length: 14 amino acids. Trimming took off 4 bases at V and 3 bases at J, with 13 bases between the two ends. CDR1 is SGHDT and CDR2 is YYEEEE in the germline V gene. CDR3 nucleotide sequence: TGTGCCAGCAGCCTGGGCGGCAGGGAAGAGACCCAGTACTTC. Amino acids: CASSLGGREETQYF.